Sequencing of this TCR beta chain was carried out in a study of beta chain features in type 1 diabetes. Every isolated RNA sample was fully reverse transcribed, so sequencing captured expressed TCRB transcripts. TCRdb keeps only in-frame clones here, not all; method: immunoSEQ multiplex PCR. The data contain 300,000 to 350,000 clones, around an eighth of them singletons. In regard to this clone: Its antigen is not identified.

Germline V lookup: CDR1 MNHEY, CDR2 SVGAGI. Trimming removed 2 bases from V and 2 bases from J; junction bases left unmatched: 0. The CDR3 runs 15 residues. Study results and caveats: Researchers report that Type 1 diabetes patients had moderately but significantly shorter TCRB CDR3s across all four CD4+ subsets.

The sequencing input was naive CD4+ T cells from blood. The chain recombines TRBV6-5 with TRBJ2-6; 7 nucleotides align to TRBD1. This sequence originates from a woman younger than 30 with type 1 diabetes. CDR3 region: CASSYRGPGANVLTF. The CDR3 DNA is TGTGCCAGCAGTTACAGGGGGCCTGGGGCCAACGTCCTGACTTTC.